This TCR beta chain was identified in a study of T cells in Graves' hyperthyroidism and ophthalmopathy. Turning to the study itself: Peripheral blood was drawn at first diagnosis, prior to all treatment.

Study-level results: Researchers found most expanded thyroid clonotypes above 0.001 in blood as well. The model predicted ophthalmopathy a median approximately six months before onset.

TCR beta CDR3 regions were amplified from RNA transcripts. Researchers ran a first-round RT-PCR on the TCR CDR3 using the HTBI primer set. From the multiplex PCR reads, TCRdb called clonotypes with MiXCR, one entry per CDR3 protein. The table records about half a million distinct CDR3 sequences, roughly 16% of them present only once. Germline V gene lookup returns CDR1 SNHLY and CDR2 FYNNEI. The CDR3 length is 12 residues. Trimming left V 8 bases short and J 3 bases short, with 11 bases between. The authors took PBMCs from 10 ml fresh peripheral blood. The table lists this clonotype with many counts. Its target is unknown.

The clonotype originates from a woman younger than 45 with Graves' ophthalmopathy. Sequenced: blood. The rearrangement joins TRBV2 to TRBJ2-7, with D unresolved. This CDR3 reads CASVQTGYEQYF. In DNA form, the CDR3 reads TGTGCCAGCGTACAGACTGGCTACGAGCAGTACTTC. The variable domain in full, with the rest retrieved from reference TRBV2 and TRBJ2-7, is EPEVTQTPSHQVTQMGQEVILRCVPISNHLYFYWYRQILGQKVEFLVSFYNNEISEKSEIFDDQFSVERPDGSNFTLKIRSTKLEDSAMYFCASVQTGYEQYFGPGTRLTVT.